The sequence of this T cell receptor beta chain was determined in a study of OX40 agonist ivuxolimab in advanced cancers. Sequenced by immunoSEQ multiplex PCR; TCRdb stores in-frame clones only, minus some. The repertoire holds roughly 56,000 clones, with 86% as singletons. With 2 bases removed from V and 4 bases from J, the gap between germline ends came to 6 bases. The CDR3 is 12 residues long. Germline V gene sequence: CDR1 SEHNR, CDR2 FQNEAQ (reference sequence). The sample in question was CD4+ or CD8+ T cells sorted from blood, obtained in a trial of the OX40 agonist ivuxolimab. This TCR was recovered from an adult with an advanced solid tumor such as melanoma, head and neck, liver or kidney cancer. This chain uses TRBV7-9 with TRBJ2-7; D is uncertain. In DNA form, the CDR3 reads TGTGCCAGCAGCTTAAATGAGTACGAGCAGTACTTC. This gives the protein CASSLNEYEQYF.